This T cell receptor (beta chain) came from a study of blood T cell repertoires in COVID-19. Germline CDR1 reads KGHDR; CDR2 reads SFDVKD. Trimming cost V 4 bases and J 3 bases; bases outside gene matches: 4. CDR3 size: 15 residues. Authors' data handling: For nucleated cells, counts were estimated from reference gene primer amplification. The assay was immunoSEQ multiplex PCR, and TCRdb's table has in-frame clones only and misses some. V and J calls and clone size come straight from that table; D and trimming were deduced from the DNA. The table records hundreds of thousands of clones, approximately 87% of them present only once.

The chain uses TRBV24-1 and TRBJ1-5; 8 nucleotides line up with TRBD1. The clonotype was recovered from a woman aged 45 to 65 with acute or convalescent COVID-19. Sequenced material: peripheral blood. CDR3 amino acids: CATSETTGANQPQHF. The DNA for the CDR3 is TGTGCCACCAGTGAAACGACAGGGGCCAATCAGCCCCAGCATTTT.